The rows below give T cell receptor beta chains drawn from one sample of a study of T cell responses to AZD1222 COVID-19 vaccine. Only in-frame clones appear in the TCRdb table, and some are missing; sequencing was by immunoSEQ multiplex PCR. There are some 130,000 clones in the sample; 90% occur only once, and 6.9% lies in the top ten. The specimen comprised peripheral blood, sampled on day 0 of AZD1222 vaccination. All receptors derive from an adult in good health. The conserved cysteine and the conserved F or W are not part of the CDR3 here. The order of the fields is V gene, CDR3 length, CDR3 protein.

v_call: TRBV28; cdr3_length: 12; cdr3_aa: ASSPRGRPYEQY
v_call: TRBV7-2; cdr3_length: 12; cdr3_aa: ASSLDTQGNTIY
v_call: TRBV29-1; cdr3_length: 11; cdr3_aa: SVGGAQGYEQY
v_call: TRBV10-2; cdr3_length: 9; cdr3_aa: ASSSEYRPF
v_call: TRBV7-2; cdr3_length: 13; cdr3_aa: ASSLLGGAAGELF
v_call: TRBV6-5; cdr3_length: 12; cdr3_aa: ASSQDAVGNTIY
v_call: TRBV10-1; cdr3_length: 11; cdr3_aa: ASTPGDGYEQY
v_call: TRBV19; cdr3_length: 13; cdr3_aa: ASRPATGSSYEQY
v_call: TRBV2; cdr3_length: 15; cdr3_aa: ASNTGTGNPQSYEQY
v_call: TRBV14; cdr3_length: 9; cdr3_aa: ASSLGNEQF
v_call: TRBV28; cdr3_length: 13; cdr3_aa: ASSSPGQGFSPLH
v_call: TRBV19; cdr3_length: 12; cdr3_aa: ASSTPDRGYGYT
v_call: TRBV11-3; cdr3_length: 11; cdr3_aa: ASGLAGADTQY